Below are 28 T cell receptor beta chains sequenced from a single sample in a study of CD8 T cells in ankylosing spondylitis. TCRdb processed the 5' RACE reads anew with MiXCR; each CDR3 protein has one entry. The sample lists over 100,000 distinct CDR3 sequences; 6% to 8.5% were seen once. The sequenced sample was blood, either unsorted or a sorted T cell fraction (not recorded which). The receptors stem from a male donor with ankylosing spondylitis or in good health (not recorded which).

J is TRBJ2-7 and V is TRBV28; D is perhaps TRBD1 (5 bases). Per the germline V gene, CDR1 is MDHEN and CDR2 is SYDVKM. V lost 7 bases and J 4 bases, leaving 14 bases between the germline ends. This CDR3 comprises 13 residues. The CDR3, as DNA: TGTGCCAGCACCTTAACGACAGCTTACGAGCAGTACTTC. Translating it yields CASTLTTAYEQYF.

This clonotype came up a few times. This chain connects TRBV5-1 to TRBJ2-7, with D perhaps given as TRBD1 or TRBD2 (5 bases each). V lost 0 bases and J lost 6, with 13 bases in between. CDR1 is SGHRS and CDR2 is YFSETQ in the germline V gene. This CDR3 is built from 14 residues. CDR3: CASSLGRDLGEQYF. Here the CDR3 DNA reads TGCGCCAGCAGCTTGGGCCGGGACCTAGGCGAGCAGTACTTC.

This clonotype was observed a few times. The chain carries TRBV12-3 or TRBV12-4 and TRBJ2-7, with 12 bases matching TRBD2. This CDR3 comprises 14 residues. J lost 7 bases, V lost 1 base, and 2 bases had no gene match. The CDR3 bases are TGTGCCAGCAGTTTAGGACTAGCGGGGGCGGAGCAGTACTTC. Protein product: CASSLGLAGAEQYF.

The chain uses TRBV18 and TRBJ2-3, with D tentatively TRBD1 (6 bases). Per germline, CDR1 KGHSH and CDR2 LQKENI. CDR3 size: 15 residues. Trimming cost V 1 base and J 1 base, with 9 bases left between them. The CDR3 protein is CASSPLSGGTDTQYF. DNA of the CDR3: TGTGCCAGCTCACCACTTTCAGGGGGCACAGATACGCAGTATTTT.

This clonotype was seen a handful of times. The rearrangement joins TRBV29-1 to TRBJ1-1; D is unresolved. CDR1 SQVTM and CDR2 ANQGSEA come from the germline V gene. The CDR3 has 10 residues. Deletions cut 0 bases from V and 8 bases from J, with 4 bases between. CDR3 sequence reads: CSVEDGEAFF. The CDR3 coding sequence is TGCAGCGTTGAAGATGGGGAAGCTTTCTTT.

This clonotype was seen ten or more times. The chain joins TRBV11-2 to TRBJ2-1; 9 bases are a match to TRBD2. V gave up 7 bases and J gave up 0 bases; unmatched junction bases: 7. Germline V gene lookup returns CDR1 SGHAT and CDR2 FQNNGV. This CDR3 spans 16 amino acids. CDR3 amino acids: CASTSSGISSYNEQFF. The CDR3, as DNA: TGTGCCAGCACGTCTAGCGGGATTAGCTCCTACAATGAGCAGTTCTTC.

There are many counts of this clonotype. The V gene is TRBV20-1, the J gene TRBJ1-5, with D perhaps matching TRBD1 (6 bases). CDR1 DFQATT and CDR2 SNEGSKA come from the germline V gene (reference sequence). V was pared by 6 bases and J by 9 bases, with 21 bases between. The CDR3 is made up of 14 amino acids. CDR3 in amino acids: CSAKQGEISGPQHF. CDR3 sequence (DNA): TGCAGTGCGAAACAGGGTGAGATTTCGGGGCCCCAGCATTTT.

This clonotype was detected ten times or more. CDR3 DNA sequence: TGTGCCAGCAGCTTAACCCCAGGGGCCGGCAATCAGCCCCAGCATTTT. Translation: CASSLTPGAGNQPQHF. The chain has TRBV7-3 and TRBJ1-5; weak D call: TRBD1 (6 bases). Germline values: CDR1 SGHTA, CDR2 FQGTGA. V lost 0 bases, J lost 2 bases, and 11 bases lay in between. The CDR3 has 16 residues.

In this sample, this clonotype turned up many times. The V gene is TRBV9, the J gene TRBJ2-7, with 7 bases aligning to TRBD2. The germline CDR1 and CDR2 sequences are SGDLS and YYNGEE. The V gene end was trimmed by 0 bases and the J gene end by 4 bases; junction bases not matched to a gene: 4. The CDR3 length is 14 residues. CDR3 in DNA: TGTGCCAGCAGCGTAGGGGAGGGTAGGTACGAGCAGTACTTC. Its protein product is CASSVGEGRYEQYF.

The table lists this clonotype with many counts. This chain joins TRBV4-1 and TRBJ2-7, with 8 nucleotides matching TRBD1. This CDR3 spans 18 amino acids. The V gene's germline CDR1 is MGHRA and CDR2 YSYEKL. Germline trimming cut 0 bases from V and 3 bases from J; bases unmatched to any gene: 13. For the CDR3, the DNA is TGCGCCAGCAGCCAAGACCCTCGGCAGGGGGCAAAAATCTACGAGCAGTACTTC. This translates into CASSQDPRQGAKIYEQYF.

This chain links TRBV11-3 with TRBJ2-2; a weak D match, TRBD1 (5 bases). Trimming pared 3 bases from V and 0 bases from J, leaving 14 bases between. This CDR3 region has 17 residues. Germline CDR1 and CDR2: SGHNT and YENEEA. CDR3 nucleotide sequence: TGTGCCAGCAGCTTTAAGGGAACAGGAGCGAACACCGGGGAGCTGTTTTTT. It encodes CASSFKGTGANTGELFF. The full variable domain, in which reference TRBV11-3 and TRBJ2-2 provide the parts outside the CDR3, is EAGVVQSPRYKIIEKKQPVAFWCNPISGHNTLYWYLQNLGQGPELLIRYENEEAVDDSQLPKDRFSAERLKGVDSTLKIQPAELGDSAVYLCASSFKGTGANTGELFFGEGSRLTVL.

This clonotype was picked up many times. The J gene is TRBJ1-2, the V gene TRBV20-1; 10 nucleotides agree with TRBD1. Germline CDR1 reads DFQATT; CDR2 reads SNEGSKA (reference sequence). This CDR3 comprises 13 residues. The V and J ends lost 5 bases and 6 bases, in that order; junction bases with no gene match: 6. The DNA for the CDR3 is TGCAGTGCTTTAAGGGGACAGGGGCATGGCTACACCTTC. It specifies CSALRGQGHGYTF.

The sample holds many counts of this clonotype. J is TRBJ2-1 and V is TRBV4-1; 7 bases align to TRBD2. The CDR3 runs 16 residues. CDR1 and CDR2 from the germline V gene are MGHRA and YSYEKL. With 0 bases clipped from V and 3 bases from J, the junction kept 5 bases outside the gene matches. The CDR3, as DNA: TGCGCCAGCAGCCAAGAGTCCGCTAGCGGCTACAATGAGCAGTTCTTC. This gives the protein CASSQESASGYNEQFF.

This clonotype was counted ten times or more. The gene calls are TRBV7-6 and TRBJ1-3, with D tentatively TRBD1 (6 bases). The ends were cut back, 4 bases at V and 0 bases at J, with 10 bases in the middle. CDR1 is SGHVS and CDR2 is FNYEAQ in the germline V gene. The CDR3 length is 15 residues. As DNA, the CDR3 is TGTGCCAGCAGCTCAGGGGTATCCTCTGGAAACACCATATATTTT. Translated: CASSSGVSSGNTIYF.

Ten or more counts support this clonotype. The J gene is TRBJ1-3, the V gene TRBV5-1; no definite D call. The CDR3 covers 16 residues. The V end lost 4 bases, the J end lost 0 bases, and 14 bases lay between the germline ends. The V gene's germline CDR1 is SGHRS and CDR2 YFSETQ. The DNA of the CDR3 is TGCGCCAGCAGCCCCCTAGGCAGCAGCTCTGGAAACACCATATATTTT. Protein product: CASSPLGSSSGNTIYF.

This clonotype occurred many times. This sequence joins TRBV29-1 and TRBJ2-3; 8 bases map to TRBD2. The length of the CDR3 is 13 residues. CDR1 is SQVTM, CDR2 ANQGSEA, per germline. Trimming took 6 bases from V and 5 from J; bases not matched to a gene: 7. CDR3 bases: TGCAGCGTAGTCGGGACTAGAATAGATACGCAGTATTTT. Translated, it gives CSVVGTRIDTQYF.

This clonotype was detected many times. The V and J genes are TRBV4-3 and TRBJ2-2; D uncertain. The CDR3 has 14 amino acids. Germline V gene data show CDR1 as LGHNA and CDR2 as YSLEER. The V and J ends lost 3 bases and 0 bases respectively, with 5 bases between them. CDR3 bases: TGCGCCAGCAGCCAGTTTACGAACACCGGGGAGCTGTTTTTT. Its translation is CASSQFTNTGELFF.

The table lists this clonotype with many counts. The chain links TRBV11-2 to TRBJ2-3, with TRBD2 matching over 14 bases. After removal of 2 bases from V and 0 bases from J, the junction contained 4 bases not matched to a gene. Germline V CDR1 and CDR2: SGHAT, FQNNGV. CDR3 length: 18 amino acids. The CDR3 region is CASSLWGLAGASTDTQYF. CDR3 nucleotides: TGTGCCAGCAGCTTATGGGGACTAGCGGGGGCAAGCACAGATACGCAGTATTTT. Full variable domain (outside the CDR3, taken from reference TRBV11-2 and TRBJ2-3): EAGVAQSPRYKIIEKRQSVAFWCNPISGHATLYWYQQILGQGPKLLIQFQNNGVVDDSQLPKDRFSAERLKGVDSTLKIQPAKLEDSAVYLCASSLWGLAGASTDTQYFGPGTRLTVL.

There are many counts of this clonotype. The J gene is TRBJ2-5, the V gene TRBV10-3, with 11 bases aligning to TRBD1. With 2 bases clipped from V and 5 bases from J, the junction kept 1 base outside the gene matches. CDR1 is ENHRY, CDR2 SYGVKD, per germline. This CDR3 is built from 14 residues. CDR3 DNA: TGTGCCATCAGTGAGCGGGACAGGGGGGAGACCCAGTACTTC. Protein sequence: CAISERDRGETQYF.

This clonotype was detected ten times or more. J is TRBJ2-3 and V is TRBV7-8, with TRBD2 identical over 13 bases. The CDR3 has 17 amino acids. Trimming cost V 1 base and J 7 bases; bases outside gene matches: 8. CDR1 is SGHVS, CDR2 FQNEAQ, per germline. The CDR3 DNA is TGTGCCAGCAGCTTAGGGAGGACTAGCGGGGGCCTATATACGCAGTATTTT. Protein sequence: CASSLGRTSGGLYTQYF.

This clonotype was seen at least ten times. The CDR3 region is CASSLGLTSGRAGSKNIQYF. DNA of the CDR3: TGCGCCAGCAGCTTGGGGCTGACTAGCGGGAGGGCCGGGTCCAAAAACATTCAGTACTTC. The chain links TRBV5-1 to TRBJ2-4; 14 bases map to TRBD2. Looked up from germline, CDR1 is SGHRS and CDR2 is YFSETQ. V was pared by 0 bases and J by 2 bases, with 10 bases of the junction left unmatched. The CDR3 contains 20 residues. Combining the CDR3 with reference TRBV5-1 and TRBJ2-4 gives the whole variable domain KAGVTQTPRYLIKTRGQQVTLSCSPISGHRSVSWYQQTPGQGLQFLFEYFSETQRNKGNFPGRFSGRQFSNSRSEMNVSTLELGDSALYLCASSLGLTSGRAGSKNIQYFGAGTRLSVL.

The chain has TRBV10-3 and TRBJ1-3; 10 bases line up with TRBD1. Germline V gives CDR1 ENHRY, CDR2 SYGVKD. V shed 6 bases, J shed 2 bases, and the junction held 7 bases outside the gene matches. The CDR3 loop spans 16 amino acids. CDR3 residues: CAISRGQGGPGNTIYF. Here the CDR3 DNA reads TGTGCCATCAGCCGAGGACAGGGGGGTCCTGGAAACACCATATATTTT.

This clonotype was seen repeatedly, ten times or more. The chain combines TRBV10-3 with TRBJ2-7, with D perhaps being TRBD1 or TRBD2 (5 bases each). The V gene lost 4 bases and the J gene lost 4 bases, with 17 bases spanning the gap. This CDR3 comprises 15 residues. Germline lookup yields CDR1 ENHRY and CDR2 SYGVKD. CDR3 region: CAISVSPGPSYEQYF. The CDR3 region has the DNA TGTGCCATCAGTGTATCCCCGGGACCCTCATACGAGCAGTACTTC.

Ten or more counts support this clonotype. The chain employs TRBV5-1 and TRBJ2-1; D is perhaps TRBD2 (6 bases). With 2 bases removed from V and 6 bases from J, the gap between germline ends came to 15 bases. Germline V lookup: CDR1 SGHRS, CDR2 YFSETQ. This CDR3 region has 15 residues. The CDR3 here is CASSFSGGWGNEQFF. The CDR3 nucleotides read TGCGCCAGCAGCTTTAGCGGAGGGTGGGGCAATGAGCAGTTCTTC.

At least ten counts were recorded for this clonotype. This chain joins TRBV5-1 and TRBJ2-7; 7 bases are a match to TRBD1. Per the germline V gene, CDR1 is SGHRS and CDR2 is YFSETQ. The ends lost 1 base at V and 2 bases at J; junction bases unmatched: 0. The CDR3 sequence is 13 residues long. For the CDR3, the DNA is TGCGCCAGCAGCTTGCAGGGGGCCTACGAGCAGTACTTC. Protein sequence: CASSLQGAYEQYF. Supplemented by reference TRBV5-1 and TRBJ2-7, the full variable domain reads KAGVTQTPRYLIKTRGQQVTLSCSPISGHRSVSWYQQTPGQGLQFLFEYFSETQRNKGNFPGRFSGRQFSNSRSEMNVSTLELGDSALYLCASSLQGAYEQYFGPGTRLTVT.

In this sample, this clonotype turned up many times. The CDR3 coding sequence is TGTGCCAGCAGCTCCTGGACAGATTCCTACGAGCAGTACTTC. Protein sequence: CASSSWTDSYEQYF. The rearrangement joins TRBV7-2 to TRBJ2-7; a possible D gene is TRBD1 (6 bases). V lost 4 bases to trimming and J lost 1 base, with 11 bases between them. The CDR3 is made up of 14 amino acids. Per the germline V gene, CDR1 is SGHTA and CDR2 is FQGNSA.

At least ten counts were recorded for this clonotype. This chain joins TRBV9 and TRBJ2-3; D tentatively reads TRBD1 or TRBD2 (5 bases each). This CDR3 region has 15 residues. V was trimmed by 0 bases and J by 2 bases, leaving 10 bases between them. CDR1 SGDLS and CDR2 YYNGEE come from the germline V gene. This CDR3 reads CASSVDGGFTDTQYF. The CDR3, as DNA: TGTGCCAGCAGCGTAGATGGGGGATTCACAGATACGCAGTATTTT.

Ten or more counts support this clonotype. The chain has TRBV6-2 or TRBV6-3 and TRBJ2-7; D possibly corresponds to TRBD2 (5 bases). Germline-derived CDR1 and CDR2 are MNHEY and SVGEGT. V shed 0 bases and J shed 1 base, with 13 bases lying between them. This CDR3 is built from 16 residues. CDR3 loop: CASSYSEIAPSYEQYF. The CDR3 nucleotides are TGTGCCAGCAGTTACTCGGAAATAGCGCCTTCCTACGAGCAGTACTTC.